These 23 T cell receptor beta chains were all obtained from the same sample, sequenced in a study of cytomegalovirus exposure and HLA in healthy donors (dated 2017 in TCRdb). Library creation used the immunoSEQ multiplex PCR assay. A mixture of 60 forward primers for TCR Vbeta segments and 13 reverse primers for TCR Jbeta segments was used in the multiplex PCR. Imported from immuneACCESS, the table was reduced by TCRdb to in-frame sequences with V and J called. These copies leave out some clones; in studies compared against another copy, an unresolved V gene accounts for under half, and the cause of the remainder is not known. The sample table lists about 150,000 clones, less than 85% of them with a count of one. The ten largest clones capture under 5% of the sample. The sample taken for sequencing was PBMCs. The receptors derive from a man between 18 and 29 years old in good health and CMV-seronegative.

For the CDR3, the DNA is TGTGCCAGCAGCCCACCGACTAGCGGGTTCACAGATACGCAGTATTTT. This gives the protein CASSPPTSGFTDTQYF. The chain carries TRBV7-9 and TRBJ2-3; 10 nucleotides line up with TRBD2. Trimming at V came to 5 bases and at J to 2 bases, leaving 7 bases not matched to a gene. The CDR3 loop spans 16 amino acids. The germline gives CDR1 SEHNR, CDR2 FQNEAQ (reference sequence).

The gene calls are TRBV7-2 and TRBJ2-1, with D possibly TRBD2 on 6 matching bases. V was shortened by 5 bases and J by 9 bases, with 8 bases between the two germline ends. This CDR3 contains 11 residues. The germline V gene has CDR1 SGHTA and CDR2 FQGNSA. CDR3 DNA: TGTGCCAGCAGCCGCGGGGCTGAGCAGTTCTTC. Protein: CASSRGAEQFF.

The chain links TRBV9 to TRBJ1-1; possibly TRBD1 for D (5 bases). In germline, CDR1 is SGDLS, CDR2 YYNGEE. The V gene lost 3 bases and the J gene lost 5 bases, with 11 bases spanning the gap. The CDR3 consists of 13 residues. CDR3 nucleotides: TGTGCCAGCAGCGGCGGGGGAGAAACTGAAGCTTTCTTT. Translating gives CASSGGGETEAFF.

The chain recombines TRBV4-3 with TRBJ1-1; D gene unclear. Germline CDR1 and CDR2: LGHNA and YSLEER. V lost 1 base and J lost 1, with 16 bases in between. This CDR3 is built from 17 residues. The CDR3 DNA is TGCGCCAGCAGCCAAGTTCCTAACAGCCAGTCGAACACTGAAGCTTTCTTT. It encodes CASSQVPNSQSNTEAFF.

The genes are TRBV2 and TRBJ2-3; tentative D call: TRBD2 (6 bases). The germline V and J ends were trimmed by 3 bases and 2 bases, with 15 bases remaining between them. Germline V gene data show CDR1 as SNHLY and CDR2 as FYNNEI. The CDR3 has 16 amino acids. The CDR3 here is CASSDRDGGYTDTQYF. DNA of the CDR3: TGTGCCAGCAGTGATCGGGACGGGGGTTACACAGATACGCAGTATTTT.

This clone was detected only a few times. The chain couples TRBV10-3 to TRBJ1-4; D not resolved. Germline assignment: CDR1 ENHRY and CDR2 SYGVKD. The V and J ends lost 6 bases and 8 bases respectively, with 13 bases between them. The length of the CDR3 is 13 residues. The CDR3 DNA reads as TGTGCCATCAGGCAGGCGGGAAGCGAAAAACTGTTTTTT. Translated: CAIRQAGSEKLFF.

This chain uses TRBV7-2 with TRBJ2-1, with D tentatively TRBD2 (6 bases). The CDR3 is made up of 12 amino acids. V shed 8 bases and J shed 8 bases, with 13 bases lying between them. Germline V gene lookup returns CDR1 SGHTA and CDR2 FQGNSA. The CDR3 here is CASGRGLYEQFF. The CDR3 nucleotides are TGTGCCAGCGGGCGGGGACTTTATGAGCAGTTCTTC. The full variable domain, its missing parts supplied by reference TRBV7-2 and TRBJ2-1, is GAGVSQSPSNKVTEKGKDVELRCDPISGHTALYWYRQSLGQGLEFLIYFQGNSAPDKSGLPSDRFSAERTGGSVSTLTIQRTQQEDSAVYLCASGRGLYEQFFGPGTRLTVL.

V is TRBV7-9 and J is TRBJ2-1, with 8 bases fitting TRBD2. V shed 1 base, J shed 5 bases, and the junction held 7 bases outside the gene matches. Looked up from germline, CDR1 is SEHNR and CDR2 is FQNEAQ (reference sequence). The CDR3 spans 16 residues. The CDR3 reads CASSLGAGVDNNEQFF. The CDR3, as DNA: TGTGCCAGCAGCTTAGGAGCGGGAGTTGATAACAATGAGCAGTTCTTC.

This clone was counted a single time. The chain has TRBV29-1 and TRBJ2-7; D unresolved. The CDR3 length is 11 residues. The germline CDR1 and CDR2 sequences are SQVTM and ANQGSEA. The ends were cut back, 5 bases at V and 3 bases at J, with 8 bases in the middle. CDR3 protein: CSVTASYEQYF. Written as DNA, the CDR3 is TGCAGCGTTACTGCTAGCTACGAGCAGTACTTC.

The chain joins TRBV9 to TRBJ2-7, with 11 positions matching TRBD2. This CDR3 comprises 15 residues. Germline V gives CDR1 SGDLS, CDR2 YYNGEE. Trimming removed 4 bases from V and 5 bases from J; junction bases left unmatched: 8. The DNA of the CDR3 is TGTGCCAGCAGCACTTTGACTAGCGGGACCGACGAGCAGTACTTC. This codes for CASSTLTSGTDEQYF.

In DNA, the CDR3 is TGTGCCAGCAGCTTCAACAGGGGGAACTACGAGCAGTACTTC. This codes for CASSFNRGNYEQYF. V is TRBV7-2 and J is TRBJ2-7; 8 nucleotides agree with TRBD1. The CDR3 length is 14 residues. Unmatched junction bases numbered 4, after V lost 3 bases and J lost 3 bases. The germline gives CDR1 SGHTA, CDR2 FQGNSA.

This sequence joins TRBV28 and TRBJ1-5; 8 nucleotides match TRBD1. V lost 7 bases, J lost 0 bases, and 5 bases stayed unmatched. Looked up from germline, CDR1 is MDHEN and CDR2 is SYDVKM. The CDR3 is made up of 15 amino acids. CDR3 residues: CASKTGAYSNQPQHF. CDR3 nucleotides: TGTGCCAGCAAGACAGGGGCTTATAGCAATCAGCCCCAGCATTTT. The full variable domain, with the rest looked up from reference TRBV28 and TRBJ1-5, is DVKVTQSSRYLVKRTGEKVFLECVQDMDHENMFWYRQDPGLGLRLIYFSYDVKMKEKGDIPEGYSVSREKKERFSLILESASTNQTSMYLCASKTGAYSNQPQHFGDGTRLSIL.

The CDR3 loop reads CASGNSRQASTDTQYF. The DNA for the CDR3 is TGTGCTAGTGGGAACAGCAGACAAGCTAGCACAGATACGCAGTATTTT. The V and J genes are TRBV12-5 and TRBJ2-3, with D unresolved. Trimming removed 6 bases from V and 0 bases from J, with 16 bases in between. CDR3 size: 16 residues. Germline V gene sequence: CDR1 LGHNT, CDR2 FRNRAP.

The chain uses TRBV2 and TRBJ2-7; 7 nucleotides match TRBD2. The CDR3 totals 18 residues. The V and J ends lost 6 bases and 0 bases, in that order; junction bases with no gene match: 17. From germline, CDR1 is SNHLY and CDR2 FYNNEI. This CDR3 is CASRGGVDSSGYSYEQYF. The CDR3 DNA sequence: TGTGCCAGCAGGGGAGGGGTCGACAGTTCGGGGTACTCCTACGAGCAGTACTTC. Combining the CDR3 with reference TRBV2 and TRBJ2-7 gives the whole variable domain EPEVTQTPSHQVTQMGQEVILRCVPISNHLYFYWYRQILGQKVEFLVSFYNNEISEKSEIFDDQFSVERPDGSNFTLKIRSTKLEDSAMYFCASRGGVDSSGYSYEQYFGPGTRLTVT.

V usage is TRBV2 and J usage is TRBJ2-7; D not certain. The germline V and J ends were trimmed by 4 bases and 3 bases, with 13 bases remaining between them. The CDR3 runs 14 residues. The germline V gene has CDR1 SNHLY and CDR2 FYNNEI. CDR3 region: CASSGPALDYEQYF. CDR3 coding DNA: TGTGCCAGCAGTGGGCCAGCTCTAGACTACGAGCAGTACTTC.

The DNA of the CDR3 is TGTGCCAGCACCTTTGTTACATATAGCAATCAGCCCCAGCATTTT. Amino acid sequence: CASTFVTYSNQPQHF. This chain connects TRBV28 to TRBJ1-5; D ambiguous. The germline gives CDR1 MDHEN, CDR2 SYDVKM. The CDR3 length is 15 residues. The V end was cut by 7 bases, the J end by 0 bases, with 13 bases between.

This clone was recorded a few times. The gene calls are TRBV4-3 and TRBJ2-3; TRBD2 agrees at 9 bases. Germline values: CDR1 LGHNA, CDR2 YSLEER. The CDR3 is 15 residues long. The V segment lost 0 bases and the J segment 3 bases; nucleotides outside the gene matches: 1. The CDR3 loop reads CASSQEGLATDTQYF. In DNA, the CDR3 is TGCGCCAGCAGCCAAGAAGGACTAGCGACAGATACGCAGTATTTT.

The V call is TRBV27, the J call TRBJ2-3; TRBD2 aligns across 7 bases. Trimming removed 3 bases from V and 1 base from J; junction bases left unmatched: 10. The CDR3 covers 17 residues. Looked up from germline, CDR1 is MNHEY and CDR2 is SMNVEV (reference sequence). CDR3 sequence (DNA): TGTGCCAGCAGTTTGGGGGGGGGAATTGGTGGCACAGATACGCAGTATTTT. It translates to CASSLGGGIGGTDTQYF.

The J gene is TRBJ2-1, the V gene TRBV30; 11 bases agree with TRBD2. Germline V gives CDR1 GTSNPN, CDR2 SVGIG (reference sequence). The CDR3 is made up of 17 amino acids. The junction had 9 bases not matched to a gene; V was cut back by 4 bases and J by 1 base. CDR3 sequence: CAWTKTSGKWSYNEQFF. CDR3 in DNA: TGTGCCTGGACCAAGACTAGCGGGAAATGGTCCTACAATGAGCAGTTCTTC.

This clone has more than one count but fewer than ten. This chain uses TRBV10-2 with TRBJ1-5; perhaps TRBD1 as D (5 bases). The V gene lost 8 bases and the J gene lost 7 bases, with 15 bases spanning the gap. This CDR3 spans 13 amino acids. In germline, CDR1 is WSHSY, CDR2 SAAADI. CDR3 nucleotide sequence: TGCGCCAGCGGCAGCAGGGCCTGGCAGCCCCAGCATTTT. Translating gives CASGSRAWQPQHF.

The CDR3 nucleotides read TGTGCCTCCACGGGAGACACCGGGGAGCTGTTTTTT. Translation gives CASTGDTGELFF. The chain joins TRBV10-3 to TRBJ2-2; maybe TRBD2 (6 bases). The CDR3 spans 12 residues. V lost 11 bases and J 3 bases, leaving 10 bases between the germline ends. Germline-derived CDR1 and CDR2 are ENHRY and SYGVKD.

The chain is built from TRBV7-9 and TRBJ2-7; TRBD2 matches at 7 bases. The CDR3 has 17 residues. Germline CDR1 reads SEHNR; CDR2 reads FQNEAQ (reference sequence). V dropped 5 bases and J dropped 3; count of bases not matched to a gene: 16. CDR3 residues: CASSLPPGGRLFYEQYF. The CDR3 bases are TGTGCCAGCAGCCTACCGCCGGGCGGGAGATTATTCTACGAGCAGTACTTC.

The chain carries TRBV5-6 and TRBJ2-5, with D possibly TRBD1 on 6 matching bases. In germline, CDR1 is SGHDT, CDR2 YYEEEE. Trimming removed 4 bases at V and 5 bases at J, with 12 bases between. The CDR3 runs 13 residues. The chain's CDR3 is CASSGGQTETQYF. For the CDR3, the DNA is TGTGCCAGCAGCGGCGGACAGACGGAGACCCAGTACTTC.